Listed below are T cell receptor beta chains from one sample, sequenced in a study of blood T cell repertoires in COVID-19. Method: immunoSEQ multiplex PCR; TCRdb's copy keeps in-frame clones and lacks some. The table lists 240,000 or so clones, approximately 83% of them singletons, with 9.6% in the top ten. Sequencing used peripheral blood. These receptors were obtained from a woman of 80 years or more with acute or convalescent COVID-19. Each CDR3 is given with its conserved first and last residue. A D gene is named only where the DNA matches it firmly. Clone size is shown for a subset of rows, as once, few, many or a class of expanded clone.

v_call: TRBV5-6; clone_size: NA; d_call: TRBD2; j_call: TRBJ2-3; cdr3_nt: TGTGCCAGCAGCTCTGGGCCCCCGCGGGGGGGGAGCACAGATACGCAGTATTTT; cdr3_aa: CASSSGPPRGGSTDTQYF
v_call: TRBV7-3; clone_size: NA; d_call: TRBD1; j_call: TRBJ1-5; cdr3_nt: TGTGCCAGCAGCTCCCCAGGGGGGCCCCAGCATTTT; cdr3_aa: CASSSPGGPQHF
v_call: TRBV6-5; clone_size: NA; d_call: TRBD1; j_call: TRBJ2-7; cdr3_nt: TGTGCCAGCACAACCCCAGGGGGCCAGGCCCACGAGCAGTACTTC; cdr3_aa: CASTTPGGQAHEQYF
v_call: TRBV7-9; clone_size: NA; d_call: TRBD2; j_call: TRBJ2-1; cdr3_nt: TGTGCCAGCAGCCCCTGGGGCGGGGGCTCCTACAATGAGCAGTTCTTC; cdr3_aa: CASSPWGGGSYNEQFF
v_call: TRBV3-1/TRBV3-2; clone_size: NA; d_call: TRBD1; j_call: TRBJ1-2; cdr3_nt: TGTGCCAGCAGCCCCCGGGACAGGGTAGGCTATGGCTACACCTTC; cdr3_aa: CASSPRDRVGYGYTF
v_call: TRBV12-3/TRBV12-4; clone_size: NA; d_call: NA; j_call: TRBJ1-4; cdr3_nt: TGTGCCAGCAGTCGGGGGGGCGAAAAACTGTTTTTT; cdr3_aa: CASSRGGEKLFF
v_call: TRBV6-1; clone_size: NA; d_call: TRBD1; j_call: TRBJ2-3; cdr3_nt: TGTGCCAGCAGTGATGGGACAGGGCCAGATACGCAGTATTTT; cdr3_aa: CASSDGTGPDTQYF
v_call: TRBV2; clone_size: NA; d_call: NA; j_call: TRBJ2-7; cdr3_nt: TGTGCCAGCATGAGGGAACAGGGAACCTACGAGCCGTACTTC; cdr3_aa: CASMREQGTYEPYF
v_call: TRBV3-1/TRBV3-2; clone_size: NA; d_call: NA; j_call: TRBJ2-7; cdr3_nt: TGTGCCAGCAGCCAAGGACTCGGAGAGCGGGAGCAGTACTTC; cdr3_aa: CASSQGLGEREQYF
v_call: TRBV28; clone_size: NA; d_call: NA; j_call: TRBJ2-1; cdr3_nt: TGTGCCAGCGGCCCGTGGGGGGTGGGCAATGAGCAGTTCTTC; cdr3_aa: CASGPWGVGNEQFF
v_call: TRBV12-3/TRBV12-4; clone_size: NA; d_call: NA; j_call: TRBJ1-6; cdr3_nt: TGTGCCAGCAGTTTAGATGCGAATTCACCCCTCCACTTT; cdr3_aa: CASSLDANSPLHF
v_call: TRBV19; clone_size: NA; d_call: TRBD2; j_call: TRBJ2-5; cdr3_nt: TGTGCCAGTAGCCCCGGGACTAGCGGGGGAGAGACCCAGTACTTC; cdr3_aa: CASSPGTSGGETQYF
v_call: TRBV13; clone_size: NA; d_call: NA; j_call: TRBJ1-6; cdr3_nt: TGTGCCAGCAGCACCACATATAATTCACCCCTCCACTTT; cdr3_aa: CASSTTYNSPLHF
v_call: TRBV5-1; clone_size: NA; d_call: TRBD2; j_call: TRBJ2-5; cdr3_nt: TGCGCCAGCAGCTTTTTGGCGGGGGGCGTAGAGACCCAGTACTTC; cdr3_aa: CASSFLAGGVETQYF
v_call: TRBV5-1; clone_size: NA; d_call: TRBD1; j_call: TRBJ2-7; cdr3_nt: TGCGCCAGCAGCTTGGGGGGGACAGGGTCCTCCTACGAGCAGTACTTC; cdr3_aa: CASSLGGTGSSYEQYF
v_call: TRBV28; clone_size: once; d_call: TRBD2; j_call: TRBJ2-1; cdr3_nt: TGTGCCAGCAGCCCTAGACTAGCCCCCAATGAGCAGTTCTTC; cdr3_aa: CASSPRLAPNEQFF
v_call: TRBV11-3; clone_size: NA; d_call: NA; j_call: TRBJ1-1; cdr3_nt: TGTGCCAGCAGCTTACTTTGGAACACTGAAGCTTTCTTT; cdr3_aa: CASSLLWNTEAFF
v_call: TRBV10-3; clone_size: NA; d_call: NA; j_call: TRBJ1-6; cdr3_nt: TGTGCCATCAGTGTTCAAGGGGATAATTCACCCCTCCACTTT; cdr3_aa: CAISVQGDNSPLHF
v_call: TRBV4-1; clone_size: NA; d_call: TRBD2; j_call: TRBJ2-3; cdr3_nt: TGCGCCAGCAGCCATATCCCGGGACTAGCGGGGCGCTCAGATACGCAGTATTTT; cdr3_aa: CASSHIPGLAGRSDTQYF
v_call: TRBV7-3; clone_size: NA; d_call: TRBD2; j_call: TRBJ2-3; cdr3_nt: TGTGCCAGCAGCCCTAGCGGGGGGGCCAGCACAGATACGCAGTATTTT; cdr3_aa: CASSPSGGASTDTQYF
v_call: TRBV11-3; clone_size: NA; d_call: NA; j_call: TRBJ1-5; cdr3_nt: TGTGCCAGCAGCTTAGTTGGGCAGTTCCAGCCCCAGCATTTT; cdr3_aa: CASSLVGQFQPQHF
v_call: TRBV5-4; clone_size: NA; d_call: TRBD1; j_call: TRBJ1-6; cdr3_nt: TGTGCCAGCAGCCCGGGACAGGGGACGGAATCACCCCTCCACTTT; cdr3_aa: CASSPGQGTESPLHF
v_call: TRBV28; clone_size: NA; d_call: NA; j_call: TRBJ2-2; cdr3_nt: TGTGCCAGCAGTCGCTATGCGGCCGGGGAGCTGTTTTTT; cdr3_aa: CASSRYAAGELFF
v_call: TRBV11-2; clone_size: once; d_call: NA; j_call: TRBJ2-7; cdr3_nt: TGTGCCAGCAGCCCTGGGCCGTCGACTACCTACGAGCAGTACTTC; cdr3_aa: CASSPGPSTTYEQYF
v_call: TRBV9; clone_size: few; d_call: TRBD1; j_call: TRBJ1-6; cdr3_nt: TGTGCCAGCAGCGTAGGTGCGCCCGGGACGGGACAGGGGTTTTCACCCCTCCACTTT; cdr3_aa: CASSVGAPGTGQGFSPLHF
v_call: TRBV14; clone_size: once; d_call: NA; j_call: TRBJ2-5; cdr3_nt: TGTGCCAGCAGCCAAGGGATTGCGGGCCTCCGAGAGACCCAGTACTTC; cdr3_aa: CASSQGIAGLRETQYF
v_call: TRBV2; clone_size: once; d_call: NA; j_call: TRBJ2-1; cdr3_nt: TGTGCCAGCAGCCCACTGAGCTCCTACAATGAGCAGTTCTTC; cdr3_aa: CASSPLSSYNEQFF
v_call: TRBV5-1; clone_size: few; d_call: NA; j_call: TRBJ2-7; cdr3_nt: TGCGCCAGCAGCTTGGCCGGTAGCGCCCCGTACTTC; cdr3_aa: CASSLAGSAPYF
v_call: TRBV19; clone_size: NA; d_call: NA; j_call: TRBJ1-5; cdr3_nt: TGTGCCAGTAGCAACCGGGACTGGGACCCCCAGCCCCAGCATTTT; cdr3_aa: CASSNRDWDPQPQHF
v_call: TRBV9; clone_size: NA; d_call: TRBD1; j_call: TRBJ1-6; cdr3_nt: TGTGCCAGCAGCGCGCGGGACAGGGGATCACCCCTCCACTTT; cdr3_aa: CASSARDRGSPLHF
v_call: TRBV2; clone_size: NA; d_call: NA; j_call: TRBJ1-1; cdr3_nt: TGTGCCAGCAGTGTATTGGGTCCCGGGTTTGAAGCTTTCTTT; cdr3_aa: CASSVLGPGFEAFF
v_call: TRBV30; clone_size: NA; d_call: NA; j_call: TRBJ1-1; cdr3_nt: TGTGCCTGGAGTGTACCCGGCACTGAAGCTTTCTTT; cdr3_aa: CAWSVPGTEAFF
v_call: TRBV7-8; clone_size: NA; d_call: TRBD2; j_call: TRBJ2-1; cdr3_nt: TGTGCCAGCAACCCCCTGACTAGCGGGGGGGCTGTTGAGCAGTTCTTC; cdr3_aa: CASNPLTSGGAVEQFF
v_call: TRBV2; clone_size: NA; d_call: NA; j_call: TRBJ2-2; cdr3_nt: TGTGCCAGCAGTGTCCGGGGGGCGGGCACCGGGGAGCTGTTTTTT; cdr3_aa: CASSVRGAGTGELFF
v_call: TRBV30; clone_size: once; d_call: NA; j_call: TRBJ1-3; cdr3_nt: TGTGCCTGGAGTGTAGTCAGGTCGGCTGGAAACACCATATATTTT; cdr3_aa: CAWSVVRSAGNTIYF
v_call: TRBV6-2/TRBV6-3; clone_size: NA; d_call: TRBD1; j_call: TRBJ1-2; cdr3_nt: TGTGCCAGCAGCTATCCCGGACAGGCGACTAACTATGGCTACACCTTC; cdr3_aa: CASSYPGQATNYGYTF
v_call: TRBV5-1; clone_size: NA; d_call: NA; j_call: TRBJ1-5; cdr3_nt: TGCGCCAGCAGCTTGGAGGGGGGGAACAATCAGCCCCAGCATTTT; cdr3_aa: CASSLEGGNNQPQHF
v_call: TRBV4-1; clone_size: NA; d_call: NA; j_call: TRBJ1-4; cdr3_nt: TGCGCCAGCAGCCAAGTCGGGGGAGCAGCGGAAAAACTGTTTTTT; cdr3_aa: CASSQVGGAAEKLFF
v_call: TRBV9; clone_size: NA; d_call: TRBD1; j_call: TRBJ2-1; cdr3_nt: TGTGCCAGCAGCGTAGGGACAGGGCCCTACAATGAGCAGTTCTTC; cdr3_aa: CASSVGTGPYNEQFF
v_call: TRBV2; clone_size: NA; d_call: NA; j_call: TRBJ2-7; cdr3_nt: TGTGCCAGCAGAGCCGCTAGCGAGCAGTACTTC; cdr3_aa: CASRAASEQYF
v_call: TRBV18; clone_size: NA; d_call: TRBD2; j_call: TRBJ2-2; cdr3_nt: TGTGCCAGCTCACCTAGCGGGGGATCGAACACCGGGGAGCTGTTTTTT; cdr3_aa: CASSPSGGSNTGELFF
v_call: TRBV7-6; clone_size: NA; d_call: NA; j_call: TRBJ2-7; cdr3_nt: TGTGCCAGCAGCTTAGCAGGGAGCACGAGCTCCTACGAGCAGTACTTC; cdr3_aa: CASSLAGSTSSYEQYF
v_call: TRBV6-6; clone_size: once; d_call: NA; j_call: TRBJ1-1; cdr3_nt: TGTGCCAGCAGTCAGTCCCCACATTTTTATCCGGGGGACACTGAAGCTTTCTTT; cdr3_aa: CASSQSPHFYPGDTEAFF
v_call: TRBV5-1; clone_size: NA; d_call: NA; j_call: TRBJ1-2; cdr3_nt: TGCGCCAGCAGCGCGGTCTCCACGGGCTACACCTTC; cdr3_aa: CASSAVSTGYTF
v_call: TRBV5-4; clone_size: NA; d_call: NA; j_call: TRBJ1-6; cdr3_nt: TGTGCCAGCAGCCCGACAGGTGGTTCACCCCTCCACTTT; cdr3_aa: CASSPTGGSPLHF
v_call: TRBV6-5; clone_size: NA; d_call: TRBD1; j_call: TRBJ1-1; cdr3_nt: TGTGCCAGCAGTAGCGGACAGGGGGCTAACACTGAAGCTTTCTTT; cdr3_aa: CASSSGQGANTEAFF